A single sample is the source of the 29 T cell receptor beta chains below, sequenced in a study of cytomegalovirus exposure and HLA in healthy donors. A multiplex PCR was run with 60 Vbeta primers and 13 Jbeta primers. Repertoires were generated with immunoSEQ multiplex PCR, while TCRdb's copy carries only in-frame clones and drops some. The data contain around 200,000 clones, over 65% of them singletons. Specimen: PBMCs. The receptors were gathered from a woman aged 50 to 65 in good health and CMV-seropositive.

The V gene is TRBV2, the J gene TRBJ2-1, with TRBD2 as a possible D gene (5 bases). This CDR3 has 15 residues. Germline lookup yields CDR1 SNHLY and CDR2 FYNNEI. Trimming took 4 bases from V and 1 from J, leaving 11 bases between them. This CDR3 reads CASSVRGGSYNEQFF. The CDR3 coding sequence is TGTGCCAGCAGTGTACGGGGTGGGTCCTACAATGAGCAGTTCTTC.

This chain uses TRBV4-1 with TRBJ1-2; TRBD1 aligns across 9 bases. Germline V CDR1 and CDR2: MGHRA, YSYEKL. V lost 2 bases to trimming and J lost 5 bases; unmatched junction nucleotides: 12. The length of the CDR3 is 17 residues. The CDR3 sequence: CASSQLPTIDRGYGYTF. As DNA, the CDR3 is TGCGCCAGCAGCCAACTCCCAACTATCGACAGGGGGTATGGCTACACCTTC.

Regarding this clone: This sample includes further DNA sequences coding for the same CDR3. The chain links TRBV6-1 to TRBJ1-3; D ambiguous. The V end lost 1 base, the J end lost 1 base, and 11 bases lay between the germline ends. Germline CDR1 reads MNHNS; CDR2 reads SASEGT. The CDR3 extends over 16 amino acids. CDR3 in amino acids: CASSEGRVGSGNTIYF. The CDR3 coding sequence is TGTGCCAGCAGTGAAGGGCGGGTTGGGTCTGGAAACACCATATATTTT.

V usage is TRBV13 and J usage is TRBJ2-7; 9 bases match TRBD2. Trimming at V came to 4 bases and at J to 4 bases, leaving 8 bases not matched to a gene. CDR3 length: 15 residues. Germline-derived CDR1 and CDR2 are PRHDT and FYEKMQ (reference sequence). The CDR3 sequence is CASSSRGGIRYEQYF. In DNA form, the CDR3 reads TGTGCCAGCAGCTCGCGGGGGGGCATTAGGTACGAGCAGTACTTC. The variable domain in full, with the rest retrieved from reference TRBV13 and TRBJ2-7, is AAGVIQSPRHLIKEKRETATLKCYPIPRHDTVYWYQQGPGQDPQFLISFYEKMQSDKGSIPDRFSAQQFSDYHSELNMSSLELGDSALYFCASSSRGGIRYEQYFGPGTRLTVT.

CDR3 in amino acids: CASSRAYTSTDTQYF. The CDR3 nucleotides are TGCGCCAGCAGCCGAGCGTACACTAGCACAGATACGCAGTATTTT. This chain links TRBV5-1 with TRBJ2-3; unclear D gene. Germline lookup yields CDR1 SGHRS and CDR2 YFSETQ. The CDR3 length is 15 residues. The V end lost 4 bases, the J end lost 0 bases, and 12 bases lay between the germline ends.

The J gene is TRBJ2-2, the V gene TRBV4-1; TRBD1 is a possible D gene (5 bases). The CDR3 sequence is 16 residues long. Between the trimmed V and J ends, which lost 6 bases and 5 bases, there was a span of 19 bases. Germline V CDR1 and CDR2: MGHRA, YSYEKL. The CDR3 DNA reads as TGCGCCAGCAGTCCCTTGGGGCAGCCAATTACCGGGGAGCTGTTTTTT. It is translated as CASSPLGQPITGELFF.

This clone was seen a single time. The J gene is TRBJ2-1, the V gene TRBV6-5; D might be TRBD2 (5 bases). V shed 3 bases and J shed 0 bases, with 9 bases lying between them. The CDR3 sequence is 15 residues long. CDR1 MNHEY and CDR2 SVGAGI come from the germline V gene. The CDR3 region is CASSYRGPSYNEQFF. In nucleotides, the CDR3 is TGTGCCAGCAGTTATCGGGGTCCCTCCTACAATGAGCAGTTCTTC.

With respect to this clone: An end of the junction does not agree with germline; a read error may underlie this. The genes are TRBV6-1 and TRBJ2-7; D not certain. Germline V gives CDR1 MNHNS, CDR2 SASEGT. The CDR3 runs 10 residues. In nucleotides, the CDR3 is TGTGCCAGCAGTGGAATTCTTTCGGACTTC. Protein sequence: CASSGILSDF.

CDR3 sequence reads: CASSPTGGSYEQYF. The CDR3 coding sequence is TGTGCCAGCAGCCCCACAGGGGGGTCCTACGAGCAGTACTTC. V usage is TRBV5-4 and J usage is TRBJ2-7; 8 positions match TRBD1. This CDR3 is 14 amino acids long. Germline CDR1 SGHNT, CDR2 YYREEE (reference sequence). Germline trimming cut 4 bases from V and 1 base from J; bases unmatched to any gene: 4.

V and J are TRBV7-9 and TRBJ2-7, with D maybe TRBD1 (6 bases). Germline V CDR1 and CDR2: SEHNR, FQNEAQ (reference sequence). The CDR3 loop spans 17 amino acids. Trimming pared 4 bases from V and 2 bases from J, leaving 21 bases between. For the CDR3, the DNA is TGTGCCAGCAGCTCAACCGCCGTTTTACAGGGCACCTACGAGCAGTACTTC. It is translated as CASSSTAVLQGTYEQYF.

The chain recombines TRBV5-4 with TRBJ2-2; 10 nucleotides line up with TRBD1. Trimming at V came to 1 base and at J to 5 bases, leaving 5 bases not matched to a gene. The CDR3 totals 16 residues. Germline CDR1 reads SGHNT; CDR2 reads YYREEE (reference sequence). The CDR3 loop reads CASSLLGTGDTGELFF. The CDR3 DNA reads TGTGCCAGCAGCTTGCTCGGGACAGGGGATACCGGGGAGCTGTTTTTT.

The V and J genes are TRBV5-1 and TRBJ2-2, with D perhaps matching TRBD1 (6 bases). This CDR3 spans 14 amino acids. CDR1 is SGHRS and CDR2 is YFSETQ in the germline V gene. V was shortened by 3 bases and J by 4 bases, with 10 bases between the two germline ends. This CDR3 reads CASSSGQFTGELFF. The DNA of the CDR3 is TGCGCCAGCAGCTCAGGACAGTTCACCGGGGAGCTGTTTTTT.

This clone was seen just once. V usage is TRBV6-5 and J usage is TRBJ2-1; possibly TRBD1 for D (6 bases). The germline V gene has CDR1 MNHEY and CDR2 SVGAGI. The CDR3 consists of 15 residues. Trimming removed 3 bases at V and 6 bases at J, with 15 bases between. CDR3: CASSYLGAGGNEQFF. The CDR3, as DNA: TGTGCCAGCAGTTATCTGGGGGCCGGAGGCAATGAGCAGTTCTTC.

The gene calls are TRBV10-3 and TRBJ2-1, with 10 nucleotides matching TRBD2. The germline V gene has CDR1 ENHRY and CDR2 SYGVKD. The ends lost 7 bases at V and 8 bases at J; junction bases unmatched: 5. The CDR3 loop spans 13 amino acids. The CDR3 region is CAITVAGGHEQFF. In DNA form, the CDR3 reads TGTGCCATCACCGTAGCGGGGGGACATGAGCAGTTCTTC.

The chain has TRBV4-2 and TRBJ1-3; the match to TRBD1 covers 10 bases. V lost 1 base, J lost 0 bases, and 3 bases stayed unmatched. CDR1 and CDR2 from the germline V gene are LGHNA and YNFKEQ. CDR3 length equals 17 residues. In DNA, the CDR3 is TGTGCCAGCAGCCAAGGGACAGGGGGTTCCTCTGGAAACACCATATATTTT. Its protein product is CASSQGTGGSSGNTIYF.

This clone was found a few times. This sequence joins TRBV10-3 and TRBJ2-3, with 15 nucleotides matching TRBD2. With 0 bases clipped from V and 2 bases from J, the junction kept 3 bases outside the gene matches. Germline V CDR1 and CDR2: ENHRY, SYGVKD. The CDR3 consists of 18 residues. The CDR3 sequence is CAISESGLAGGYTDTQYF. CDR3 nucleotide sequence: TGTGCCATCAGTGAGTCGGGACTAGCGGGGGGATACACAGATACGCAGTATTTT.

J is TRBJ2-5 and V is TRBV4-2; 11 bases are shared with TRBD2. With 0 bases clipped from V and 6 bases from J, the junction kept 6 bases outside the gene matches. CDR3 length: 16 residues. Germline V gene sequence: CDR1 LGHNA, CDR2 YNFKEQ. For the CDR3, the DNA is TGTGCCAGCAGCCAAGATTTTAGCGGGGGGGCTCAGACCCAGTACTTC. Its translation: CASSQDFSGGAQTQYF.

In its sample, this clone was seen once. The chain joins TRBV5-5 to TRBJ2-2; D not resolved. The CDR3 is 15 residues long. Germline CDR1 reads SGHKS; CDR2 reads YYEKEE (reference sequence). Trimming cost V 1 base and J 0 bases, with 7 bases left between them. CDR3 sequence: CASSLMAANTGELFF. CDR3 coding DNA: TGTGCCAGCAGCTTGATGGCAGCGAACACCGGGGAGCTGTTTTTT.

J is TRBJ2-3 and V is TRBV5-1, with 7 nucleotides matching TRBD1. The CDR3 spans 16 residues. Per the germline V gene, CDR1 is SGHRS and CDR2 is YFSETQ. The trim removed 3 bases at V and 4 bases at J, leaving 11 bases unmatched. CDR3: CASSSTLPGQSDTQYF. The CDR3 region has the DNA TGCGCCAGCAGCTCTACCCTCCCGGGACAGTCAGATACGCAGTATTTT.

V usage is TRBV19 and J usage is TRBJ1-3, with 7 bases fitting TRBD1. The CDR3 is 15 residues long. Germline lookup yields CDR1 LNHDA and CDR2 SQIVND (reference sequence). The J segment lost 0 bases and the V segment lost 10 bases, leaving 9 bases of the junction unmatched. The CDR3 sequence: CATTRDRDSGNTIYF. CDR3 sequence (DNA): TGTGCCACCACCCGGGACAGAGACTCTGGAAACACCATATATTTT.

V is TRBV28 and J is TRBJ2-7, with 9 bases matching TRBD1. This CDR3 comprises 16 residues. Germline values: CDR1 MDHEN, CDR2 SYDVKM. V gave up 6 bases and J gave up 0 bases; unmatched junction bases: 9. DNA for the CDR3: TGTGCCAGCAGGATCGAGACAGGGGGGGTCTCCTACGAGCAGTACTTC. Translated: CASRIETGGVSYEQYF.

A word on this clone: This CDR3 is also generated by other DNA sequences in the sample. The gene calls are TRBV11-3 and TRBJ2-2; perhaps TRBD1 as D (5 bases). V was cut by 1 base and J by 4 bases, with 7 bases left in between. Germline CDR1 SGHNT, CDR2 YENEEA. The CDR3 has 14 amino acids. CDR3 DNA: TGTGCCAGCAGCTTAGGGGGCGGCACCGGGGAGCTGTTTTTT. It yields the protein CASSLGGGTGELFF.

The chain recombines TRBV10-2 with TRBJ2-1, with 10 positions matching TRBD2. CDR3 size: 15 residues. Trimming took 5 bases from V and 2 from J; bases not matched to a gene: 3. The germline gives CDR1 WSHSY, CDR2 SAAADI. The CDR3 DNA reads TGCGCCAGCAGTTCAAGCGGGGGGGCCTACAATGAGCAGTTCTTC. This translates into CASSSSGGAYNEQFF.

V usage is TRBV18 and J usage is TRBJ1-5, with TRBD1 matching 8 bases. This CDR3 comprises 15 residues. Trimming at V came to 1 base and at J to 5 bases, leaving 4 bases not matched to a gene. From germline, CDR1 is KGHSH and CDR2 LQKENI. In DNA form, the CDR3 reads TGTGCCAGCTCACCACGGACAGGGTCGGATCAGCCCCAGCATTTT. Protein product: CASSPRTGSDQPQHF.

V is TRBV27 and J is TRBJ1-5, with 8 bases fitting TRBD1. Germline CDR1 MNHEY, CDR2 SMNVEV (reference sequence). This CDR3 is built from 15 residues. Trimming at V came to 1 base and at J to 2 bases, leaving 1 base not matched to a gene. The CDR3 coding sequence is TGTGCCAGCAGTTTATTGGGACAGGGCAATCAGCCCCAGCATTTT. It encodes CASSLLGQGNQPQHF.

V usage is TRBV5-6 and J usage is TRBJ2-1, with unresolved D. Trimming took off 1 base at V and 15 bases at J, with 20 bases between the two ends. Germline CDR1 SGHDT, CDR2 YYEEEE. CDR3 length: 14 amino acids. The CDR3 region has the DNA TGTGCCAGCAGCTTGAGAATGATTGTCGACCGCGGGTTCTTC. It yields the protein CASSLRMIVDRGFF. Based on the CDR3 plus reference TRBV5-6 and TRBJ2-1, the full variable domain is DAGVTQSPTHLIKTRGQQVTLRCSPKSGHDTVSWYQQALGQGPQFIFQYYEEEERQRGNFPDRFSGHQFPNYSSELNVNALLLGDSALYLCASSLRMIVDRGFFGPGTRLTVL.

Here the CDR3 reads CASSIGTGNTEAFF. CDR3 coding DNA: TGTGCCAGTAGTATTGGGACAGGGAACACTGAAGCTTTCTTT. This chain links TRBV19 with TRBJ1-1; TRBD1 matches at 8 bases. J lost 1 base, V lost 3 bases, and 1 base had no gene match. The CDR3 extends over 14 amino acids. The germline V gene has CDR1 LNHDA and CDR2 SQIVND (reference sequence).

The gene calls are TRBV9 and TRBJ2-3; TRBD2 matches 8 bases. The V segment lost 2 bases and the J segment 2 bases; nucleotides outside the gene matches: 4. There are 15 residues in the CDR3. From germline, CDR1 is SGDLS and CDR2 YYNGEE. The CDR3, as DNA: TGTGCCAGCAGCGTGACGGGGGGGGTCACAGATACGCAGTATTTT. Protein product: CASSVTGGVTDTQYF.

The rearrangement uses TRBV27 and TRBJ2-7; D is undetermined. With 5 bases removed from V and 3 bases from J, the gap between germline ends came to 11 bases. The CDR3 totals 13 residues. CDR1 MNHEY and CDR2 SMNVEV come from the germline V gene (reference sequence). This CDR3 reads CASSHKNGYEQYF. CDR3 bases: TGTGCCAGCAGTCATAAGAACGGCTACGAGCAGTACTTC.